This T cell receptor (beta chain) was observed in a study of blood T cell repertoires in COVID-19. Original data processing: Nucleated cell counts were estimated from reference gene primer amplification. Some clones are missing from TCRdb's copy, which holds only in-frame ones; the method was immunoSEQ multiplex PCR. V and J calls and clone size are given by that table; D and trimming were obtained from the DNA. The sample yields approximately 35,000 clones, roughly 86% seen once. This receptor was obtained from a human donor in a cohort sampled during active COVID-19. Sequenced: peripheral blood.

The CDR3 bases are TGTGCCAGCAGACGGGACAGGACAGATACGCAGTATTTT. This encodes CASRRDRTDTQYF. The V gene is TRBV12-3 or TRBV12-4, the J gene TRBJ2-3; 8 bases map to TRBD1. This CDR3 has 13 amino acids. Trimming cost V 6 bases and J 3 bases; bases outside gene matches: 2.